This T cell receptor (beta chain) originates from a study of blood T cell repertoires in COVID-19. Background on the study: T cells, B-cell-depleted T cells, or PBMCs provided the cDNA or gDNA that served as material.

CDR3 length: 15 residues. J was trimmed by 2 bases and V by 3 bases; bases with no gene match: 3. Germline loops: CDR1 SGHDN, CDR2 FVKESK. Original processing methods: Amplifying reference gene primers gave estimates of nucleated cell counts. Produced via immunoSEQ multiplex PCR; TCRdb's table is partial and in-frame only. That table supplies the V and J calls and clone size; D and trimming were determined from the DNA. Here the sample spans about 82,000 clones, 70% to 90% being singletons. The specimen was peripheral blood. The chain recombines TRBV14 with TRBJ1-4; 7 bases are shared with TRBD1. This sequence was found in an older man with active or convalescent COVID-19. Written as DNA, the CDR3 is TGTGCCAGCAGCCACAAGACAGGGACTAATGAAAAACTGTTTTTT. Its protein is CASSHKTGTNEKLFF.